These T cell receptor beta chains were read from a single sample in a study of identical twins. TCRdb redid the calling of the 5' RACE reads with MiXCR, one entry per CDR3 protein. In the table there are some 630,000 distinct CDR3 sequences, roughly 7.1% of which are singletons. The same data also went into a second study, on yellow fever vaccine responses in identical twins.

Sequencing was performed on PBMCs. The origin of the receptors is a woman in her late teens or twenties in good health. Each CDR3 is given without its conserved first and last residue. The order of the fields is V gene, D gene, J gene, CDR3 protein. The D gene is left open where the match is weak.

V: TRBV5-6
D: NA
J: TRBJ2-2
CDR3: ASSLRMGTGELF

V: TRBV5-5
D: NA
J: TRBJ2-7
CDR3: ASSTSFREQY

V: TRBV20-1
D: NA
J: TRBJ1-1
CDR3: SARQGSNTEAF

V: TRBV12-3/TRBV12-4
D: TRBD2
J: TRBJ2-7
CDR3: ASSPMTSGSYEQY

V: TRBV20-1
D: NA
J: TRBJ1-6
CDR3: CARKAGPEPYNSPLH

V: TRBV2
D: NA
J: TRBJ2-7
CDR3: ASKMTSGYEQY

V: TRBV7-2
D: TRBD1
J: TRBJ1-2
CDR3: ASSRTGGRGYT

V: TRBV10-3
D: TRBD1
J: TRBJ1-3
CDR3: AISGTGAGNTIY

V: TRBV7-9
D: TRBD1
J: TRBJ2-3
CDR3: ASSLGGTGDTDTQY

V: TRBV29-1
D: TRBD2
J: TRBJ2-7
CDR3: SAWGGEGTYEQY

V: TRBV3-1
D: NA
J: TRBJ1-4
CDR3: ASSQSDKATNEKLF

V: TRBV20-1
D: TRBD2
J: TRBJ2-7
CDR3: SASGVTSGSSYEQY

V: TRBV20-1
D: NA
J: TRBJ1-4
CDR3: SARGLEKLF

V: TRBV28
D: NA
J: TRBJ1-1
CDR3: ASSLGGLDEAF

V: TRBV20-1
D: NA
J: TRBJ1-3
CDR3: SARDLGFSGNTIY

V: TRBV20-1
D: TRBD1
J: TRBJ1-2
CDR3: SARDQGDTYGYT

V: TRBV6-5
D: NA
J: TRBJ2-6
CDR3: ASSYSSQGAGANVLT

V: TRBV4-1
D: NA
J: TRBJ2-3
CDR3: ASSQEAAGLGTDTQY

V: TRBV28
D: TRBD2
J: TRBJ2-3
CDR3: ASSFERGNTDTQY

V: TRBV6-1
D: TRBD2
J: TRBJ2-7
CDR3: ASSREAQASEQY